These T cell receptor beta chains were read from a single sample in a study of cytomegalovirus exposure and HLA in healthy donors. The repertoire was sequenced with immunoSEQ multiplex PCR; TCRdb's copy has only in-frame clones and lacks some. Its listing shows some 180,000 clones. Sample: PBMCs. The receptors come from a man aged 25 to 45 in good health and CMV-seronegative. Both conserved end residues are part of each CDR3. Fields, in order: D gene, V gene, J gene, CDR3 DNA, CDR3 protein. D genes are given only for firm matches.

D: NA; V: TRBV28; J: TRBJ2-7; DNA: TGTGCCAGCAGTTTACAGGTCGCATACGAGCAGTACTTC; CDR3: CASSLQVAYEQYF
D: NA; V: TRBV27; J: TRBJ1-5; DNA: TGTGCCAGCAGTAACTACGGGGATCAGCCCCAGCATTTT; CDR3: CASSNYGDQPQHF
D: NA; V: TRBV10-1; J: TRBJ1-2; DNA: TGCGCCAGCAGCGCCACTTCGGGGGGCGAGGTTGGCTACACCTTC; CDR3: CASSATSGGEVGYTF
D: NA; V: TRBV2; J: TRBJ1-5; DNA: TGTGCCAGCAGTGGGGACACCCAGAATCAGCCCCAGCATTTT; CDR3: CASSGDTQNQPQHF
D: NA; V: TRBV28; J: TRBJ2-7; DNA: TGTGCCAGCAGTTTGAGCTCGACCTACGAGCAGTACTTC; CDR3: CASSLSSTYEQYF
D: TRBD1; V: TRBV18; J: TRBJ2-7; DNA: TGTGCCAGCTCCCCCCCCGGGACAGGGTTCTCCTACGAGCAGTACTTC; CDR3: CASSPPGTGFSYEQYF
D: TRBD1; V: TRBV4-3; J: TRBJ1-2; DNA: TGCGCCAGCAGCCACAACTGGGACAGCCTCTATGGCTACACCTTC; CDR3: CASSHNWDSLYGYTF
D: NA; V: TRBV10-3; J: TRBJ1-3; DNA: TGTGCCACCTCGGACAGTCTCGCCATATATTTT; CDR3: CATSDSLAIYF
D: TRBD1; V: TRBV15; J: TRBJ1-2; DNA: TGTGCCACCAGCAGAGATCGCGGACAGGGAATTAACTATGGCTACACCTTC; CDR3: CATSRDRGQGINYGYTF
D: NA; V: TRBV19; J: TRBJ1-5; DNA: TGTGCCAGTAGCCCCCGGGAGAAGTATCAGCCCCAGCATTTT; CDR3: CASSPREKYQPQHF
D: TRBD2; V: TRBV7-8; J: TRBJ2-5; DNA: TGTGCCAGCAGCTCTAGGACGCGGGAGTCAGAGACCCAGTACTTC; CDR3: CASSSRTRESETQYF
D: TRBD1; V: TRBV5-5; J: TRBJ1-2; DNA: TGTGCCAGCAGCTGGACTACAGGGGATACTTACTATGGCTACACCTTC; CDR3: CASSWTTGDTYYGYTF
D: NA; V: TRBV5-6; J: TRBJ2-7; DNA: TGTGCCAGCAGCGCGCCGGGACAGGGACTAGGGGAGCAGTACTTC; CDR3: CASSAPGQGLGEQYF